Below, one T cell receptor (beta chain) is given with its context. As yet, its antigen is unknown. This sample stems from a study of shared clonotypes between healthy human individuals. The CDR3 sequence is 16 residues long. V lost 7 bases to trimming and J lost 0 bases; unmatched junction nucleotides: 8. In germline, CDR1 is LNHDA, CDR2 SQIVND (reference sequence). Some clones are missing from TCRdb's copy, which holds only in-frame ones; the method was immunoSEQ multiplex PCR. Altogether about a million clones are present, about 80% being singletons, with the ten largest covering 1.4% to 1.5%. Study observations and caveats: In the sorted subsets, rarefaction showed sequencing was incomplete despite large depth.

The source is a man aged 18 to 29 in good health. The chain uses TRBV19 and TRBJ2-3; 9 bases fit TRBD2. The sequencing input was memory CD4+ T cells sorted from blood. Sample subset: CD45RA-negative fraction. CDR3 DNA: TGTGCCAGTACCTCATCTCTAGCGGGGAGCACAGATACGCAGTATTTT. As protein: CASTSSLAGSTDTQYF.